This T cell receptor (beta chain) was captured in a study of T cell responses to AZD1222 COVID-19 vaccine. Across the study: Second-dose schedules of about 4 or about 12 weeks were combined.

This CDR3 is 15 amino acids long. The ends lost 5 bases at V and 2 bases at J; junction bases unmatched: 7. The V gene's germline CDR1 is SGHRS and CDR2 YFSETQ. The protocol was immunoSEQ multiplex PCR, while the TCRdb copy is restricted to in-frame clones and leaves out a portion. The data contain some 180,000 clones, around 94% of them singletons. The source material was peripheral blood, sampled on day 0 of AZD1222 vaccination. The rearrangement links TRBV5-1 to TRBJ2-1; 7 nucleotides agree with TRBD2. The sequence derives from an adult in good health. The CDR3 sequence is CASRNSGTTYNEQFF. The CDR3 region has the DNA TGCGCCAGCAGAAACTCCGGGACTACCTACAATGAGCAGTTCTTC.